This TCR beta chain was retrieved from a study of blood T cell repertoires in COVID-19. Study in general: Researchers got acute and convalescent COVID-19 samples from the United States, Italy and Spain. The analysed material was cDNA or gDNA that came from T cells, B-cell-depleted T cells, or PBMCs.

In the original processing: Reference gene primer amplification yielded estimated nucleated cell counts. Data came from immunoSEQ multiplex PCR; TCRdb stores just in-frame clones and leaves some out. V and J calls and clone size come straight from that table; D and trimming were deduced from the DNA. Of around 180,000 clones in the sample, about 80% were seen once. The receptor was derived from a human donor in a cohort sampled during active COVID-19. Input material: peripheral blood.

CDR3 residues: CASSPPGQGTYEQYF. CDR3 bases: TGTGCCAGCTCACCACCGGGACAGGGTACCTACGAGCAGTACTTC. The V and J genes are TRBV18 and TRBJ2-7; 9 bases map to TRBD1. Per the germline V gene, CDR1 is KGHSH and CDR2 is LQKENI. V gave up 0 bases and J gave up 2 bases; unmatched junction bases: 2. CDR3 length: 15 residues.